Listed below are T cell receptor beta chains from one sample, sequenced in a study of T-cell reconstitution after alpha-beta-depleted transplantation in children. TCRdb redid the calling of the PCR reads with MiXCR, one entry per CDR3 protein. The data contain about 470,000 distinct CDR3 sequences, over 40% of them seen just once; the ten biggest clones take up approximately 25%. This material consisted of PBMCs, taken before TCRalphabeta/CD19-depleted stem cell transplant. Receptors were obtained from a girl aged 2 to 9 with aplastic anemia, due to receive a stem cell transplant. Each CDR3 is given with its conserved first and last residue. D genes are given only for firm matches. Where a row states a size, it is once, few, many or the class of an expanded clone; other rows omit it.

few	TRBV28	12	TRBJ2-3	.	CASTSRPHTQYF	TGTGCCAGCACGTCCAGGCCTCATACGCAGTATTTT
few	TRBV6-2/TRBV6-3	13	TRBJ2-7	.	CASSYLRGYEQYF	TGTGCCAGCAGTTACCTTAGGGGCTACGAGCAGTACTTC
few	TRBV6-5	19	TRBJ1-6	TRBD1	CASSYSQGASSSYNSPLHF	TGTGCCAGCAGTTACTCACAGGGGGCAAGTAGCTCCTATAATTCACCCCTCCACTTT
.	TRBV20-1	15	TRBJ2-3	TRBD2	CSARGLAGRTDTQYF	TGCAGTGCTAGAGGGCTAGCGGGACGCACAGATACGCAGTATTTT
few	TRBV20-1	13	TRBJ1-3	.	CSASGNSGNTIYF	TGCAGTGCCTCAGGGAACTCTGGAAACACCATATATTTT
few	TRBV6-5	14	TRBJ1-2	.	CASSYASLNYGYTF	TGTGCCAGCAGTTACGCCAGTCTTAACTATGGCTACACCTTC
few	TRBV28	11	TRBJ1-5	.	CASGPHQPQHF	TGTGCCAGCGGGCCCCATCAGCCCCAGCATTTT
few	TRBV6-2/TRBV6-3	14	TRBJ1-5	TRBD1	CASSSGTEEQPQHF	TGTGCCAGCAGCTCCGGGACAGAAGAGCAGCCCCAGCATTTT
.	TRBV19	13	TRBJ2-1	.	CASKAGAYNEQFF	TGTGCCAGTAAGGCAGGGGCCTACAATGAGCAGTTCTTC
few	TRBV12-3/TRBV12-4	15	TRBJ2-3	.	CASSLKWLATDTQYF	TGTGCCAGCAGTCTGAAGTGGCTAGCCACAGATACGCAGTATTTT
few	TRBV6-1	14	TRBJ2-5	TRBD1	CASSGRDSQETQYF	TGTGCCAGCAGTGGCCGGGACAGTCAAGAGACCCAGTACTTC
few	TRBV5-1	15	TRBJ1-5	.	CASHGTVNSNQPQHF	TGCGCCAGCCACGGGACTGTAAATAGCAATCAGCCCCAGCATTTT
few	TRBV9	17	TRBJ2-6	TRBD1	CASSETGGAGGANVLTF	TGTGCCAGCAGCGAGACAGGGGGCGCTGGGGGGGCCAACGTCCTGACTTTC
few	TRBV10-3	16	TRBJ2-7	.	CAISESKGGMSYEQYF	TGTGCCATCAGTGAGTCTAAAGGGGGGATGTCCTACGAGCAGTACTTC
.	TRBV6-1	16	TRBJ2-2	TRBD1	CASRPQSQGAGGELFF	TGTGCCAGCAGACCACAGAGTCAGGGGGCTGGCGGGGAGCTGTTTTTT
.	TRBV12-3/TRBV12-4	13	TRBJ1-4	.	CASSFLNVRKLFF	TGTGCCAGCAGTTTTCTGAACGTTCGAAAACTGTTTTTT
.	TRBV28	15	TRBJ2-5	TRBD2	CASSFRTSVQETQYF	TGTGCCAGCAGTTTCCGGACTAGCGTCCAAGAGACCCAGTACTTC
.	TRBV20-1	16	TRBJ2-1	TRBD2	CSGDPGLAGGYNEQFF	TGCAGTGGCGACCCGGGACTAGCGGGAGGCTACAATGAGCAGTTCTTC
.	TRBV7-9	16	TRBJ2-1	TRBD2	CASSEKGLAPNNEQFF	TGTGCCAGCAGCGAGAAGGGACTAGCACCGAACAATGAGCAGTTCTTC
.	TRBV7-9	14	TRBJ2-1	.	CASSLAAGVDEQFF	TGTGCCAGCAGCTTAGCGGCAGGAGTCGATGAGCAGTTCTTC
.	TRBV4-1	15	TRBJ2-7	TRBD1	CASSQARGSSYEQYF	TGCGCCAGCAGCCAGGCCAGGGGGAGCTCCTACGAGCAGTACTTC
few	TRBV3-1	17	TRBJ1-2	.	CASSQDEAAATNYGYTF	TGTGCCAGCAGCCAAGATGAAGCGGCAGCCACTAACTATGGCTACACCTTC
.	TRBV5-1	20	TRBJ2-3	TRBD2	CASSLNYWASGETSTDTQYF	TGCGCCAGCAGCTTGAATTATTGGGCTAGCGGGGAAACTAGCACAGATACGCAGTATTTT
.	TRBV29-1	14	TRBJ2-5	.	CSVSVGGIQETQYF	TGCAGCGTTTCAGTAGGAGGGATCCAAGAGACCCAGTACTTC
few	TRBV19	15	TRBJ2-7	TRBD1	CASSIADRSSYEQYF	TGTGCCAGTAGTATAGCGGACAGGAGCTCCTACGAGCAGTACTTC
.	TRBV5-1	13	TRBJ2-5	TRBD2	CASSVAGEETQYF	TGCGCCAGCAGCGTTGCGGGAGAAGAGACCCAGTACTTC
.	TRBV29-1	13	TRBJ2-3	.	CSVGIHYTDTQYF	TGCAGCGTTGGTATCCATTACACAGATACGCAGTATTTT
few	TRBV20-1	11	TRBJ2-7	.	CSAVGSHEQYF	TGCAGTGCCGTAGGGTCCCACGAGCAGTACTTC
few	TRBV5-1	12	TRBJ2-3	.	CASGAMGDTQYF	TGCGCCAGCGGCGCCATGGGAGATACGCAGTATTTT
.	TRBV29-1	13	TRBJ1-2	.	CSVGGTGSYGYTF	TGCAGCGTTGGAGGGACGGGATCCTATGGCTACACCTTC
.	TRBV13	16	TRBJ2-5	TRBD2	CASSLQSSGHRETQYF	TGTGCCAGCAGCTTACAGTCTAGCGGGCATCGAGAGACCCAGTACTTC
.	TRBV11-3	16	TRBJ2-1	.	CASSQWDSPGNNEQFF	TGTGCCAGCAGCCAGTGGGACTCGCCGGGCAACAATGAGCAGTTCTTC
.	TRBV10-3	17	TRBJ2-2	TRBD2	CAIAHSFGGSNTGELFF	TGTGCCATCGCGCACTCCTTCGGGGGGTCGAACACCGGGGAGCTGTTTTTT
many	TRBV12-3/TRBV12-4	14	TRBJ2-1	.	CASSPQPGLVEQFF	TGTGCCAGCAGCCCGCAACCCGGACTCGTTGAGCAGTTCTTC
.	TRBV7-2	15	TRBJ2-5	.	CASSYTGRAQETQYF	TGTGCCAGCAGCTATACAGGGAGGGCCCAAGAGACCCAGTACTTC
.	TRBV27	15	TRBJ2-7	TRBD1	CASSNPGQGSHEQYF	TGTGCCAGCAGTAACCCGGGACAGGGGAGCCACGAGCAGTACTTC
.	TRBV20-1	15	TRBJ2-3	TRBD2	CSAVPSGTSTDTQYF	TGCAGTGCTGTCCCTAGCGGGACCAGCACAGATACGCAGTATTTT
many	TRBV28	15	TRBJ2-5	.	CASSYTGLLGETQYF	TGTGCCAGCAGCTATACGGGACTCCTAGGGGAGACCCAGTACTTC
.	TRBV12-3/TRBV12-4	15	TRBJ1-6	TRBD1	CASSLGTGNNSPLHF	TGTGCCAGCAGTTTAGGGACAGGGAATAATTCACCCCTCCACTTT
many	TRBV15	13	TRBJ2-7	.	CATSRVNSYEQYF	TGTGCCACCAGCAGAGTGAACAGCTACGAGCAGTACTTC
many	TRBV20-1	17	TRBJ2-1	TRBD2	CSAREGTSGSKYNEQFF	TGCAGTGCTAGAGAGGGGACTAGCGGGAGTAAGTACAATGAGCAGTTCTTC
.	TRBV20-1	10	TRBJ2-1	.	CSARQETQFF	TGCAGTGCTAGACAAGAGACCCAGTTCTTC
.	TRBV20-1	12	TRBJ2-3	.	CSAQTGRDTQYF	TGCAGTGCGCAGACCGGGCGAGATACGCAGTATTTT
.	TRBV20-1	13	TRBJ2-7	.	CSVEIDSNYEQYF	TGCAGTGTTGAGATAGACAGCAACTACGAGCAGTACTTC